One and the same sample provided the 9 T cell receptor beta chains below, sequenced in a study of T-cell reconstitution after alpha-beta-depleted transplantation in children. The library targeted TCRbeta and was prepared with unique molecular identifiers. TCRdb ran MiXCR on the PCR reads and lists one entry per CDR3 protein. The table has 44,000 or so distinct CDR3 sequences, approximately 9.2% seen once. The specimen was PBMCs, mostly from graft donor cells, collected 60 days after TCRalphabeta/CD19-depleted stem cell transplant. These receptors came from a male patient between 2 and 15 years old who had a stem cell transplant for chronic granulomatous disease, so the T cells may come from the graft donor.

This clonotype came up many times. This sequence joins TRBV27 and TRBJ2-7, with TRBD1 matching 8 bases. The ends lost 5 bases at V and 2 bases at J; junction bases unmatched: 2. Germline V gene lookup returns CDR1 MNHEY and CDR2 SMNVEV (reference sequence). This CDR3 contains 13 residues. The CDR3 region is CASSPGGTYEQYF. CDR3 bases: TGTGCCAGCAGTCCAGGGGGCACCTACGAGCAGTACTTC.

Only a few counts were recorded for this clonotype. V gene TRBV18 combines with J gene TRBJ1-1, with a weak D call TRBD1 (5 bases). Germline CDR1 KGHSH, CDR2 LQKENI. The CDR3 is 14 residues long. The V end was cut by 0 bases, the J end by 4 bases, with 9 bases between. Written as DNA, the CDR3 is TGTGCCAGCTCACCACCGGGGGGGGTCACTGAAGCTTTCTTT. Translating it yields CASSPPGGVTEAFF.

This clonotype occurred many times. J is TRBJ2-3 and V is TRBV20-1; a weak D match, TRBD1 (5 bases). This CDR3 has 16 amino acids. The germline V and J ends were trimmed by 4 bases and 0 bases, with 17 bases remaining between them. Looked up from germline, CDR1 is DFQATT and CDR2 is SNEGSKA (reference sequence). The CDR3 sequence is CSAKGYRPLSTDTQYF. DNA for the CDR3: TGCAGTGCTAAGGGGTACAGGCCGCTTAGCACAGATACGCAGTATTTT.

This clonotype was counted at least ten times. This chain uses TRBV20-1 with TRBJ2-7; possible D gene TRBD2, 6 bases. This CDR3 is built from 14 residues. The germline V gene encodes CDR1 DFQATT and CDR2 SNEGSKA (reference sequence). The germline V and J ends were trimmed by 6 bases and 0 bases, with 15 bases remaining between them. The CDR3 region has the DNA TGCAGTGCCGGACTATCTTTTGGCTCCTACGAGCAGTACTTC. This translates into CSAGLSFGSYEQYF.

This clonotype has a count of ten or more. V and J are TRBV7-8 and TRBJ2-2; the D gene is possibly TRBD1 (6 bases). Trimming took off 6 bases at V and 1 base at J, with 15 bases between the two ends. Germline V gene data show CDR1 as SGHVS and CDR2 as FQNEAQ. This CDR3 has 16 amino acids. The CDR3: CASSFTGTKNTGELFF. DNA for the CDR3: TGTGCCAGCAGTTTTACCGGGACAAAGAACACCGGGGAGCTGTTTTTT. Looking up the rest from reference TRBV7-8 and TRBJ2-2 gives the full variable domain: GAGVSQSPRYKVAKRGQDVALRCDPISGHVSLFWYQQALGQGPEFLTYFQNEAQLDKSGLPSDRFFAERPEGSVSTLKIQRTQQEDSAVYLCASSFTGTKNTGELFFGEGSRLTVL.

CDR3 DNA sequence: TGTGCCAGTAGTACCCACAACAGGGTCGGAGGAAAGAACACTGAAGCTTTCTTT. Translated: CASSTHNRVGGKNTEAFF. The rearrangement links TRBV19 to TRBJ1-1; TRBD1 is a possible D gene (6 bases). The V gene's germline CDR1 is LNHDA and CDR2 SQIVND (reference sequence). This CDR3 has 18 residues. Between the trimmed V and J ends, which lost 4 bases and 1 base, there was a span of 22 bases. Supplemented by reference TRBV19 and TRBJ1-1, the full variable domain reads DGGITQSPKYLFRKEGQNVTLSCEQNLNHDAMYWYRQDPGQGLRLIYYSQIVNDFQKGDIAEGYSVSREKKESFPLTVTSAQKNPTAFYLCASSTHNRVGGKNTEAFFGQGTRLTVV.

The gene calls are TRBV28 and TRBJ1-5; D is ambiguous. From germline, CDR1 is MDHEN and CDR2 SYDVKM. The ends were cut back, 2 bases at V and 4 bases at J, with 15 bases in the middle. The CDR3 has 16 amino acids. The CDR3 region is CASSLGGVRRNQPQHF. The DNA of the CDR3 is TGTGCCAGCAGTTTAGGCGGGGTTAGGAGGAATCAGCCCCAGCATTTT.

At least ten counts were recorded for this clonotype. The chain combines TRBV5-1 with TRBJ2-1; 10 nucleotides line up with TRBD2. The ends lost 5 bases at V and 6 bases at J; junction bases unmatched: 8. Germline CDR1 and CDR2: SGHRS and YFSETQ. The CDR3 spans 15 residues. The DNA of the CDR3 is TGCGCCAGCAGTACAAGGGCTAGCGGGGGCAATGAGCAGTTCTTC. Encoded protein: CASSTRASGGNEQFF. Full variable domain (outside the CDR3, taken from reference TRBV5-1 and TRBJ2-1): KAGVTQTPRYLIKTRGQQVTLSCSPISGHRSVSWYQQTPGQGLQFLFEYFSETQRNKGNFPGRFSGRQFSNSRSEMNVSTLELGDSALYLCASSTRASGGNEQFFGPGTRLTVL.

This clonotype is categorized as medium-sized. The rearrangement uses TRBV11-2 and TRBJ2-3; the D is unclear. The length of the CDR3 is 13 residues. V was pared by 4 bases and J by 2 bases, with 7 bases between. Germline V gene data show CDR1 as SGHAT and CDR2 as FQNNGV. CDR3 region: CASSSILTDTQYF. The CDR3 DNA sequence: TGTGCCAGCAGCTCGATCCTCACAGATACGCAGTATTTT.